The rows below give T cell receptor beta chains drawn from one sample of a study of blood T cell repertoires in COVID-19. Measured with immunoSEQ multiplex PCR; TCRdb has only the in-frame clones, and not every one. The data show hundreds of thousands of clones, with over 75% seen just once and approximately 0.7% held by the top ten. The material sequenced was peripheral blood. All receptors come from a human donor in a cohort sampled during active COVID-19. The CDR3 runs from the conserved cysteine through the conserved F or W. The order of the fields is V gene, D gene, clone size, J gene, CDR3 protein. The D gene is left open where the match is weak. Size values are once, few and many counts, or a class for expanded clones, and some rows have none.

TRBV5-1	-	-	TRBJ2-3	CASSLREDLGGSQYF
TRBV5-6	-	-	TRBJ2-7	CASSLLDDYEQYF
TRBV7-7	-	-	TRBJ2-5	CASSFGRAGETQYF
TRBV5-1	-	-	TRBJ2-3	CASSLGQPTDTQYF
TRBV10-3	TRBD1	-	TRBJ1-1	CAISESRTGVNTEAFF
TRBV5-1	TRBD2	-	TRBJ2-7	CASSPGTSWDEQYF
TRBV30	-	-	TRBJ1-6	CAWMITVNSPLHF
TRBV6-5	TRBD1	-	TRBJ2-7	CASSYSGTGTYEQYF
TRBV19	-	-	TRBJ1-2	CACEGLNYGYTF
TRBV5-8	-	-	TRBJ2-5	CASSLGVADSQETQYF
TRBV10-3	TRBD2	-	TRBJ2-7	CAISESQTSGGAGFNDEQYF
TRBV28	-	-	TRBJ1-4	CASTPDDTNDEKLFF
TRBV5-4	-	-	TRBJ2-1	CASSWGAGEVNEQFF
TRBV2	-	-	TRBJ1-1	CASLLEGGRTEAFF
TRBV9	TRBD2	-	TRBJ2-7	CASSTLAGGDYEQYF
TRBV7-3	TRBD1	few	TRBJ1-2	CASSPGQANYGYTF
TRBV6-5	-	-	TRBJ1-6	CASSFDSASNSPLHF
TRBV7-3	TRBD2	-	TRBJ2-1	CASSLRGGSLDEQFF
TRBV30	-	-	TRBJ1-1	CAWSGTGLEAFF
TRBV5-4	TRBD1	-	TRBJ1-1	CASSLEGAAAFF
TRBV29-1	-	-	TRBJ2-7	CSVEDRARGWSEQYF
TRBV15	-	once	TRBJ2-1	CATSKTLLDNEQFF
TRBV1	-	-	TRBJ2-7	CTSSLSGNSYEQYF
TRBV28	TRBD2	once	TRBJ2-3	CASSLPAYTSGSRDTQYF
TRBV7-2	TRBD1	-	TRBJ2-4	CASGQGNIQYF
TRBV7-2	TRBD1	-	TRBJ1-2	CASSPGTGGLGYGYTF
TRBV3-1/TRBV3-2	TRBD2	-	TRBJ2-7	CASSQGGGNYEQYF
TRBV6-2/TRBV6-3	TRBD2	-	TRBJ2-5	CASSPAGGLQETQYF
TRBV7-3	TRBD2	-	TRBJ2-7	CASSLAPGLAEVRQYF
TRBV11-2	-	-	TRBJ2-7	CASSPDRFYEQYF
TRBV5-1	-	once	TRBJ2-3	CASSSGQKTTDTQYF
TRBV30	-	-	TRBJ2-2	CAWDPFGRVAGELFF
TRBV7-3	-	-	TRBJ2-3	CASSLNALGAQYF
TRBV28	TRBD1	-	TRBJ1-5	CASRNLPQGAGNQPQHF
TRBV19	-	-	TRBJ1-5	CASSIRGAVQPQHF
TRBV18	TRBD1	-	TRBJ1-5	CASSGQDNQPQHF
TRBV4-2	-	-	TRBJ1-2	CASSLRTSTYGYTF
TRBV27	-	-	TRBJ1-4	CASTNYRDGEKLFF
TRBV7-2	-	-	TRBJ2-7	CASSSDRNSEQYF
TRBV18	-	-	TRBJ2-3	CASSAREPSTDTQYF